The rows below give T cell receptor beta chains drawn from one sample of a study of cytomegalovirus exposure and HLA in healthy donors. Method: immunoSEQ multiplex PCR; TCRdb's copy keeps in-frame clones and lacks some. The top ten clones hold less than 4.5% of a sample with about 190,000 clones, more than 65% of them seen once. Source material: PBMCs. These receptors were taken from a man in his fifties in good health and CMV-seronegative. CDR3s include the opening cysteine and the closing phenylalanine or tryptophan. The D gene is left open where the match is weak. Not all rows give a size; the values are once, few, many and, for expanded clones, a class.

NA	few	TRBV4-3	TRBJ2-7	TGCGCCAGCAGCCAAGCCGACAGCCAAACCTACGAGCAGTACTTC	CASSQADSQTYEQYF
NA	NA	TRBV5-5	TRBJ1-5	TGTGCCAGCAGTACCGGCGGGACGAATGGCAATCAGCCCCAGCATTTT	CASSTGGTNGNQPQHF
NA	once	TRBV6-5	TRBJ2-7	TGTGCCGGCGGTACCAGCGATTTATCGCGAGAGCAGTACTTC	CAGGTSDLSREQYF
TRBD1	NA	TRBV12-5	TRBJ1-2	TGTGCTAGTGAAACCAGGGGGCTGGGCGGCTACACCTTC	CASETRGLGGYTF
TRBD2	NA	TRBV4-3	TRBJ2-7	TGCGCCAGCAGCCATTTACTAGCGGCCTCCTACGAGCAGTACTTC	CASSHLLAASYEQYF
NA	NA	TRBV18	TRBJ2-2	TGTGCCAGCTCACCAAGACGGGGGGCCCTTAACACCGGGGAGCTGTTTTTT	CASSPRRGALNTGELFF
TRBD1	NA	TRBV7-9	TRBJ1-6	TGTTCCAGCAGCTATCCGGGACAGGGTCCCTTCTATAATTCACCCCTCCACTTT	CSSSYPGQGPFYNSPLHF
NA	NA	TRBV27	TRBJ1-1	TGTGCCAGCAGTTTGGCTCCGACTCTTGAAGCTTTCTTT	CASSLAPTLEAFF
NA	NA	TRBV4-2	TRBJ2-7	TGTGCCAGCAGCTCCGGGACACCCATCGAGCAGTACTTC	CASSSGTPIEQYF
NA	NA	TRBV9	TRBJ1-1	TGTGCCAGCAGCGTAGTGGAGTCGGACACTGAAGCTTTCTTT	CASSVVESDTEAFF
NA	NA	TRBV7-2	TRBJ2-2	TGTGCCAGCAGCTCCGGGGGAGCGGGCCTCACCGGGGAGCTGTTTTTT	CASSSGGAGLTGELFF
NA	NA	TRBV7-9	TRBJ1-6	TGTGCCATTGACAGCCCAACTAATTCACCCCTCCACTTT	CAIDSPTNSPLHF
NA	once	TRBV10-2	TRBJ1-6	TGCGCCAGCAGTGAGACGGGCTCCTATAATTCACCCCTCCACTTT	CASSETGSYNSPLHF
NA	NA	TRBV6-5	TRBJ1-2	TGTGCCAGCAGTTACCGGTTCAGCGAGTCTCTCTATGGCTACACCTTC	CASSYRFSESLYGYTF
NA	few	TRBV7-6	TRBJ2-1	TGTGCCAGCAGCTTAGAAAATATTGAACGCGGTGAGCAGTTCTTC	CASSLENIERGEQFF
NA	NA	TRBV6-6	TRBJ2-7	TGTGCCAGCACGTCTGCCAACTACGAGCAGTACTTC	CASTSANYEQYF
NA	NA	TRBV7-9	TRBJ1-1	TGTGCCAGCAGCTATGGTGATGGGCGGAACACTGAAGCTTTCTTT	CASSYGDGRNTEAFF
NA	NA	TRBV2	TRBJ2-1	TGTGCCAGCAGTTTCTCGGGGAATGAGCAGTTCTTC	CASSFSGNEQFF
NA	NA	TRBV27	TRBJ2-6	TGTGCCAGCAGTTACTACCGCTCTGGGGCCAACGTCCTGACTTTC	CASSYYRSGANVLTF
NA	NA	TRBV5-1	TRBJ1-1	TGCGCCAGCAGCTTCCAGGGCAGTGAAGCTTTCTTT	CASSFQGSEAFF
NA	NA	TRBV4-2	TRBJ1-5	TGTGCCAGCAGCCGGGTTGAGGGAAATCAGCCCCAGCATTTT	CASSRVEGNQPQHF
TRBD2	NA	TRBV9	TRBJ2-1	TGTGCCAGCAGCGTAGACCCTAGCGGGGACTACAATGAGCAGTTCTTC	CASSVDPSGDYNEQFF
TRBD1	NA	TRBV5-6	TRBJ2-1	TGTGCCAGCAGCTTGGCTGCAGACAGGGCAGGATGGTCCTACAATGAGCAGTTCTTC	CASSLAADRAGWSYNEQFF